The 10 T cell receptor beta chains presented below share a single source sample, sequenced in a study of blood T cell repertoires in COVID-19. Here immunoSEQ multiplex PCR was the method, and the copy in TCRdb shows in-frame clones only, minus some. The table includes around 250,000 clones, about 90% detected once. Sequenced material: PBMCs or T cells enriched from blood (not recorded which). The receptor source for this set is a woman aged 30 to 39 with acute COVID-19.

The chain joins TRBV4-1 to TRBJ2-1; 8 nucleotides line up with TRBD2. This CDR3 is built from 17 residues. Germline V lookup: CDR1 MGHRA, CDR2 YSYEKL. Trimming at V came to 0 bases and at J to 6 bases, leaving 10 bases not matched to a gene. CDR3 sequence: CASSQEQAGVILNEQFF. The DNA for the CDR3 is TGCGCCAGCAGCCAAGAACAAGCGGGAGTTATCCTCAATGAGCAGTTCTTC.

V is TRBV10-3 and J is TRBJ2-7; 12 nucleotides agree with TRBD2. With 2 bases clipped from V and 3 bases from J, the junction kept 14 bases outside the gene matches. Germline V gene lookup returns CDR1 ENHRY and CDR2 SYGVKD. The CDR3 extends over 19 amino acids. The CDR3 is CAISEEGVLAGGLNYEQYF. In DNA form, the CDR3 reads TGTGCCATCAGTGAGGAGGGGGTGCTAGCGGGAGGGTTGAACTACGAGCAGTACTTC.

This rearrangement joins TRBV10-1 to TRBJ2-7, with TRBD1 matching 8 bases. CDR3 length equals 15 residues. Looked up from germline, CDR1 is WNHNN and CDR2 is SYGVQD (reference sequence). V gave up 7 bases and J gave up 0 bases; unmatched junction bases: 8. CDR3 DNA: TGCGCCAGCATTGGTGGGGACAGGCCCTCCTACGAGCAGTACTTC. The encoded protein is CASIGGDRPSYEQYF.

The chain recombines TRBV23-1 with TRBJ2-1, with 10 positions matching TRBD1. TRBV23-1 is labeled an ORF, and its function is uncertain. The junction had 1 base not matched to a gene; V was cut back by 3 bases and J by 2 bases. There are 15 residues in the CDR3. CDR3 sequence reads: CASSQTGGAYNEQFF. CDR3 DNA sequence: TGCGCCAGCAGTCAGACAGGGGGCGCCTACAATGAGCAGTTCTTC.

The rearrangement joins TRBV7-2 to TRBJ1-2, with TRBD1 identical over 8 bases. The junction had 7 bases not matched to a gene; V was cut back by 2 bases and J by 8 bases. The V gene's germline CDR1 is SGHTA and CDR2 FQGNSA. This CDR3 has 14 amino acids. CDR3 nucleotides: TGTGCCAGCAGCTTACAGCCGACAGGGGTCGGCTACACCTTC. Its protein product is CASSLQPTGVGYTF.

The chain has TRBV29-1 and TRBJ2-1; the D gene is possibly TRBD1 (6 bases). Germline lookup yields CDR1 SQVTM and CDR2 ANQGSEA. Deletions cut 7 bases from V and 7 bases from J, with 14 bases between. The length of the CDR3 is 12 residues. This chain's CDR3 is CSEVGATNEQFF. CDR3 nucleotide sequence: TGCAGCGAAGTGGGGGCGACTAATGAGCAGTTCTTC.

The chain carries TRBV19 and TRBJ2-7; perhaps TRBD2 as D (5 bases). The CDR3 is made up of 13 amino acids. Germline assignment: CDR1 LNHDA and CDR2 SQIVND (reference sequence). V lost 5 bases and J 0 bases, leaving 8 bases between the germline ends. Here the CDR3 reads CASSRGLSYEQYF. The CDR3, as DNA: TGTGCCAGTAGTCGGGGTCTCTCCTACGAGCAGTACTTC.

The V call is TRBV25-1, the J call TRBJ1-5, with 9 nucleotides matching TRBD1. Germline values: CDR1 MGHDK, CDR2 SYGVNS. The trim removed 5 bases at V and 5 bases at J, leaving 4 bases unmatched. The CDR3 sequence is 14 residues long. CDR3 sequence reads: CASSSDRGDQPQHF. The DNA for the CDR3 is TGTGCCAGCAGTTCGGACAGGGGTGATCAGCCCCAGCATTTT. Full variable domain (missing parts from reference TRBV25-1 and TRBJ1-5): EADIYQTPRYLVIGTGKKITLECSQTMGHDKMYWYQQDPGMELHLIHYSYGVNSTEKGDLSSESTVSRIRTEHFPLTLESARPSHTSQYLCASSSDRGDQPQHFGDGTRLSIL.

J is TRBJ2-7 and V is TRBV11-2; possibly TRBD1 for D (5 bases). Per germline, CDR1 SGHAT and CDR2 FQNNGV. The CDR3 has 11 amino acids. Trimming took 1 base from V and 13 from J, leaving 11 bases between them. The DNA for the CDR3 is TGTGCCAGCAGCTTAGTAGGGGCGTGCTACTTC. As protein: CASSLVGACYF.

V and J are TRBV28 and TRBJ1-2; D might be TRBD1 (5 bases). This CDR3 has 13 residues. V was clipped by 8 bases and J by 8 bases, with 18 bases between them. Germline lookup yields CDR1 MDHEN and CDR2 SYDVKM. CDR3 residues: CASLQGMDLGYTF. CDR3 sequence (DNA): TGTGCCAGCCTTCAGGGAATGGACCTAGGCTACACCTTC.